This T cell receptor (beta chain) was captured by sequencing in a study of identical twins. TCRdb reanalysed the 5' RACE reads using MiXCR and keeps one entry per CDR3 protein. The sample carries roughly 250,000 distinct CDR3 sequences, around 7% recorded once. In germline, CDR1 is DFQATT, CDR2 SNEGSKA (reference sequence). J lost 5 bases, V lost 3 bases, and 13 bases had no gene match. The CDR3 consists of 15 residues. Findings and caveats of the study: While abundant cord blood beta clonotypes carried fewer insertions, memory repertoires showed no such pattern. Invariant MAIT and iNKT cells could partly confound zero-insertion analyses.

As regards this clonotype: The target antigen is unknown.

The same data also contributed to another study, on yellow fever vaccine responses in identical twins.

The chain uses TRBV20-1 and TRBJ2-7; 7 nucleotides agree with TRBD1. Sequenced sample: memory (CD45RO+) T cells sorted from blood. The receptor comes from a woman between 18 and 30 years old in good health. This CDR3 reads CSASTLDRDSNEQYF. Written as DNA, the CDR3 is TGCAGTGCTAGTACTCTAGACAGGGACAGTAACGAGCAGTACTTC.